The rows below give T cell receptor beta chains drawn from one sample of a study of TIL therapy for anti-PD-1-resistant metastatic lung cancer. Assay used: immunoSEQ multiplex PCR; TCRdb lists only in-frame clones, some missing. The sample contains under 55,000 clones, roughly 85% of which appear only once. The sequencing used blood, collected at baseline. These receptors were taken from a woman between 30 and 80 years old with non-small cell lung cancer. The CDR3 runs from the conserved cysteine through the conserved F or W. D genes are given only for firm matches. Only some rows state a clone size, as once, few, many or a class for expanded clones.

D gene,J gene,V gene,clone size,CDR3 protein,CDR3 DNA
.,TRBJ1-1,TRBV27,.,CASSLSAGYTEAFF,TGTGCCAGCAGTTTATCGGCAGGGTACACTGAAGCTTTCTTT
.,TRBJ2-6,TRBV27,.,CASSVDRPLSGANVLTF,TGTGCCAGCAGTGTAGACAGGCCCCTCTCTGGGGCCAACGTCCTGACTTTC
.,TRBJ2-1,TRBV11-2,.,CASSQGSREQFF,TGTGCCAGCAGCCAGGGGTCAAGGGAGCAGTTCTTC
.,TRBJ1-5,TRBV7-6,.,CASSLVQLGAQHF,TGTGCCAGCAGCTTGGTTCAACTGGGGGCCCAGCATTTT
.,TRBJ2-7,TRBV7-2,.,CASSGGLRGEQYF,TGTGCCAGCAGCGGGGGCCTCCGAGGAGAGCAGTACTTC
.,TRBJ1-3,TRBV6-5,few,CASRTLLSSGNTIYF,TGTGCCAGCAGGACTTTGCTGAGCTCTGGAAACACCATATATTTT
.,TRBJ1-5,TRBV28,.,CASSPRRISNQPQHF,TGTGCCAGCAGTCCCCGACGGATTAGCAATCAGCCCCAGCATTTT
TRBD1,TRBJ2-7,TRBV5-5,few,CASSFSDRGTYEQYF,TGTGCCAGCAGCTTTTCGGACAGGGGTACATACGAGCAGTACTTC
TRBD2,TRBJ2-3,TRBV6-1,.,CASSEDSSGSGTDTQYF,TGTGCCAGCAGTGAAGACTCTAGCGGGAGCGGCACAGATACGCAGTATTTT
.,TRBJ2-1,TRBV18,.,CASSSIQGLGNEQFF,TGTGCCAGCTCATCAATACAGGGTTTAGGGAATGAGCAGTTCTTC
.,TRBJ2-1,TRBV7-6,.,CASSQSANLAVSYNEQFF,TGTGCCAGCAGCCAGAGTGCAAACTTAGCGGTATCGTACAATGAGCAGTTCTTC
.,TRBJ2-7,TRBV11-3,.,CASSLALGQIYEQYF,TGTGCCAGCAGCTTAGCGCTCGGACAGATTTACGAGCAGTACTTC
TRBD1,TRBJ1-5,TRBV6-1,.,CASSLDRGRNQPQHF,TGTGCCAGCAGTCTCGACAGGGGGAGGAATCAGCCCCAGCATTTT
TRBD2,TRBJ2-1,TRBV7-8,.,CASSLRDYLYNEQFF,TGTGCCAGCAGCTTACGGGACTACCTCTACAATGAGCAGTTCTTC
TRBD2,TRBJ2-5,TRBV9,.,CASSPRTSEETQYF,TGTGCCAGCAGCCCTAGGACTAGCGAAGAGACCCAGTACTTC
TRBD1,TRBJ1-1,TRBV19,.,CASGDRPNTEAFF,TGTGCCAGTGGGGACAGGCCGAACACTGAAGCTTTCTTT
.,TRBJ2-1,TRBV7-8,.,CASSLEGRRAAEQFF,TGTGCCAGCAGCTTGGAGGGACGTCGCGCCGCTGAGCAGTTCTTC
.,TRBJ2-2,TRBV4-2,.,CASTILDTGELFF,TGTGCCAGCACCATCCTGGACACCGGGGAGCTGTTTTTT
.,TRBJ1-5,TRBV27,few,CASSLDRYNQPQHF,TGTGCCAGCAGTTTAGATAGGTACAATCAGCCCCAGCATTTT
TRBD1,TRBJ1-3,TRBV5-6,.,CASSLTGVISGNTIYF,TGTGCCAGCAGCTTGACAGGGGTTATCTCTGGAAACACCATATATTTT
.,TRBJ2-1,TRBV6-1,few,CASSALMDNEQFF,TGTGCCAGCAGTGCGTTGATGGACAATGAGCAGTTCTTC
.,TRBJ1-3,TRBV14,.,CASSRDLRENTIYF,TGTGCCAGCAGCCGAGACCTCAGGGAAAACACCATATATTTT
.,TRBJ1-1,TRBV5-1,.,CASSLAWRVNTEAFF,TGCGCCAGCAGCTTGGCCTGGCGAGTGAACACTGAAGCTTTCTTT
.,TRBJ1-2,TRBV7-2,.,CASSATANYGYTF,TGTGCCAGCAGCGCGACAGCAAACTATGGCTACACCTTC
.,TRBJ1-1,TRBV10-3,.,CAITAGTEAFF,TGTGCCATCACCGCCGGCACTGAAGCTTTCTTT
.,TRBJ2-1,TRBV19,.,CASSMGDEQFF,TGTGCCAGTAGTATGGGGGACGAGCAGTTCTTC
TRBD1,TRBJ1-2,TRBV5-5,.,CASSLDRGLGGYTF,TGTGCCAGCAGCTTGGACAGGGGGCTAGGAGGCTACACCTTC